These T cell receptor beta chains were read from a single sample in a study of blood T cell repertoires in COVID-19. The assay was immunoSEQ multiplex PCR, and TCRdb's table has in-frame clones only and misses some. The sample records about 270,000 clones, 88% being singletons. Sequences were obtained from PBMCs or T cells enriched from blood (not recorded which). The receptors stem from a woman aged 25 to 39 who had recovered from COVID-19. Both conserved end residues are part of each CDR3. The D gene is left open where the match is weak. A clone size is listed for some rows: how often the clone was seen (once, few, many), or a class if it is expanded.

>-|TRBJ2-2|TRBV3-1/TRBV3-2|-|12
CASSQRYGELFF
TGTGCCAGCAGCCAACGTTACGGGGAGCTGTTTTTT
>-|TRBJ2-7|TRBV12-3/TRBV12-4|-|13
CASGPGTTYEQYF
TGTGCCAGCGGACCCGGGACAACTTACGAGCAGTACTTC
>-|TRBJ2-1|TRBV11-2|few|12
CASSLDLNEQFF
TGTGCCAGCAGCTTAGACCTCAATGAGCAGTTCTTC
>TRBD2|TRBJ2-7|TRBV2|-|13
CAMSRDYLYEQYF
TGTGCCATGAGCCGGGACTATCTCTACGAGCAGTACTTC
>-|TRBJ2-1|TRBV28|once|19
CASSSETPWRGQLGNEQFF
TGTGCCAGCAGTTCCGAGACCCCATGGAGGGGGCAATTAGGCAATGAGCAGTTCTTC
>TRBD2|TRBJ2-1|TRBV12-5|-|14
CASGPGLAHNEQFF
TGTGCTAGTGGTCCGGGACTAGCGCACAATGAGCAGTTCTTC
>TRBD2|TRBJ2-7|TRBV28|-|14
CASSLAGAYYEQYF
TGTGCCAGCAGCCTAGCGGGAGCTTACTACGAGCAGTACTTC
>-|TRBJ2-1|TRBV5-8|few|13
CASSLFSYNEQFF
TGTGCCAGCAGCTTGTTTAGCTACAATGAGCAGTTCTTC
>TRBD1|TRBJ1-2|TRBV28|-|14
CASSPLQAGGLHTF
TGTGCCAGCAGTCCCCTCCAGGCAGGGGGATTGCACACCTTC
>TRBD1|TRBJ2-5|TRBV5-4|-|13
CASSPGGQETQYF
TGTGCCAGCAGCCCAGGGGGCCAGGAGACCCAGTACTTC
>TRBD2|TRBJ2-2|TRBV3-1/TRBV3-2|-|17
CASSPFGLAGVTGELFF
TGTGCCAGCAGCCCCTTCGGACTAGCGGGAGTCACCGGGGAGCTGTTTTTT
>-|TRBJ1-5|TRBV19|-|11
CASGGAQPQHF
TGTGCCAGTGGGGGGGCTCAGCCCCAGCATTTT
>TRBD2|TRBJ2-2|TRBV7-9|once|17
CASSLALSGLAPAELFF
TGTGCCAGCAGCTTAGCGCTCTCAGGACTAGCTCCCGCGGAGCTGTTTTTT
>-|TRBJ2-7|TRBV27|-|15
CASSLRSEDSYEQYF
TGTGCCAGCAGTTTACGAAGTGAGGACAGCTACGAGCAGTACTTC
>TRBD2|TRBJ2-7|TRBV4-1|-|15
CASSQPGLGYYEQYF
TGCGCCAGCAGCCAGCCGGGACTAGGATACTACGAGCAGTACTTC
>-|TRBJ2-5|TRBV20-1|-|11
CSARDKETQYF
TGCAGTGCTAGAGACAAAGAGACCCAGTACTTC
>-|TRBJ1-3|TRBV7-9|-|10
CASGRPTIYF
TGTGCCAGCGGGAGGCCCACCATATATTTT
>-|TRBJ2-7|TRBV19|-|12
CANNKGGYEQYF
TGTGCCAATAACAAGGGGGGGTACGAGCAGTACTTC
>TRBD1|TRBJ2-5|TRBV7-9|-|14
CASSSRTGQETQYF
TGTGCCAGCAGCTCCAGGACAGGCCAAGAGACCCAGTACTTC
>-|TRBJ2-5|TRBV5-1|-|14
CASSLTGFLETQYF
TGCGCCAGCAGCTTGACAGGGTTTCTAGAGACCCAGTACTTC
>-|TRBJ1-2|TRBV7-8|-|14
CASSPTGVPGGYTF
TGTGCCAGCAGCCCGACCGGGGTTCCTGGCGGCTACACCTTC
>-|TRBJ2-1|TRBV3-1/TRBV3-2|-|16
CASSQRTLWGDHEQFF
TGTGCCAGCAGCCAAAGGACTCTTTGGGGGGACCATGAGCAGTTCTTC
>-|TRBJ1-4|TRBV7-2|-|16
CASSLVPGPPNEKLFF
TGTGCCAGCAGCTTAGTACCAGGGCCCCCGAATGAAAAACTGTTTTTT
>TRBD1|TRBJ2-1|TRBV9|once|16
CASSVVTQGALGEQFF
TGTGCCAGCAGCGTAGTAACACAGGGGGCTTTGGGTGAGCAGTTCTTC
>TRBD1|TRBJ1-5|TRBV27|-|15
CASSFNRGSNQPQHF
TGTGCCAGCAGTTTTAACAGGGGAAGTAATCAGCCCCAGCATTTT
>TRBD1|TRBJ1-2|TRBV9|-|15
CASSVTTGGNYGYTF
TGTGCCAGCAGCGTAACAACAGGGGGCAACTATGGCTACACCTTC
>-|TRBJ1-1|TRBV11-2|-|12
CASNRVNTEAFF
TGTGCCAGCAACAGGGTGAACACTGAAGCTTTCTTT
>TRBD2|TRBJ2-3|TRBV6-6|few|16
CASSTGLAGGQDTQYF
TGTGCCAGCAGTACGGGACTAGCGGGGGGCCAGGATACGCAGTATTTT